This TCR beta chain was recorded in a study of T cells in Graves' hyperthyroidism and ophthalmopathy. Trimming removed 4 bases at V and 5 bases at J, with 17 bases between. Germline loops: CDR1 MGHRA, CDR2 YSYEKL. The CDR3 sequence is 15 residues long. As regards this clonotype: The antigen remains undetermined.

Amplified regions were TCR beta CDR3 sequences from RNA transcripts. The HTBI primer set served for first-round RT-PCR of the TCR CDR3. TCRdb called the multiplex PCR reads again in MiXCR, with one record for every CDR3 protein. The sample includes some 500,000 distinct CDR3 sequences, around 15% of them seen just once. Overall study findings and caveats: The model foresaw ophthalmopathy a median around 6.8 months prior to onset.

Stable Graves' hyperthyroidism denoted no ophthalmopathy progression over 18 months. This receptor was obtained from a woman aged 18-29 years with Graves' hyperthyroidism. Sequences were obtained from blood. The chain has TRBV4-1 and TRBJ1-2, with a weak D call TRBD1 (5 bases). The CDR3 coding sequence is TGCGCCAGCAGCCGATCCCCCGACAGCAAGTATGGCTACACCTTC. Its protein is CASSRSPDSKYGYTF.